This entry lists 27 T cell receptor beta chains sequenced from one sample in a study of cytomegalovirus exposure and HLA in healthy donors. In the PCR, 60 Vbeta and 13 Jbeta primers were used. The protocol was immunoSEQ multiplex PCR, while the TCRdb copy is restricted to in-frame clones and leaves out a portion. The sample table includes about 67,000 clones. The material sequenced was PBMCs. Receptors were obtained from a woman younger than 45 in good health and CMV-seronegative.

The chain joins TRBV11-2 to TRBJ2-2; D is possibly TRBD2 (7 bases). Germline loops: CDR1 SGHAT, CDR2 FQNNGV. The CDR3 is 13 residues long. V lost 4 bases and J lost 7, with 10 bases in between. This CDR3 is CASSYRGGGELFF. The CDR3 DNA reads as TGTGCCAGCAGCTATAGGGGGGGCGGGGAGCTGTTTTTT.

The chain uses TRBV5-4 and TRBJ1-2; D is possibly TRBD1 (5 bases). This CDR3 comprises 14 residues. V dropped 1 base and J dropped 6 bases, with 13 bases sitting between them. Germline loops: CDR1 SGHNT, CDR2 YYREEE (reference sequence). Here the CDR3 DNA reads TGTGCCAGCAGCTTGCAGGGCCGGATCGATGGCTACACCTTC. Translated, it gives CASSLQGRIDGYTF.

This chain joins TRBV7-9 and TRBJ1-5; 7 nucleotides line up with TRBD1. The CDR3 is 14 amino acids. Trimming at V came to 4 bases and at J to 3 bases, leaving 3 bases not matched to a gene. The germline V gene has CDR1 SEHNR and CDR2 FQNEAQ (reference sequence). The CDR3 reads CASSSTGNNQPQHF. CDR3 nucleotide sequence: TGTGCCAGCAGCTCGACAGGGAACAATCAGCCCCAGCATTTT. Supplemented by reference TRBV7-9 and TRBJ1-5, the full variable domain reads DTGVSQNPRHKITKRGQNVTFRCDPISEHNRLYWYRQTLGQGPEFLTYFQNEAQLEKSRLLSDRFSAERPKGSFSTLEIQRTEQGDSAMYLCASSSTGNNQPQHFGDGTRLSIL.

This chain links TRBV5-8 with TRBJ1-1; D remains ambiguous. The CDR3 loop spans 13 amino acids. Trimming took 1 base from V and 4 from J, leaving 8 bases between them. Germline V CDR1 and CDR2: SGHTS, YDEGEE. The CDR3 spells CASSLLRSTEAFF. CDR3 sequence (DNA): TGTGCCAGCAGCTTGTTGAGGAGCACTGAAGCTTTCTTT.

V is TRBV6-4 and J is TRBJ2-2, with unresolved D. Germline V lookup: CDR1 MRHNA, CDR2 SNTAGT. CDR3 size: 13 residues. Trimming stripped 6 bases from V and 2 bases from J, with 7 bases between. For the CDR3, the DNA is TGTGCCAGCAGCGCGGATAACACCGGGGAGCTGTTTTTT. Its translation: CASSADNTGELFF.

The chain combines TRBV28 with TRBJ2-7; D might be TRBD2 (5 bases). The germline V gene encodes CDR1 MDHEN and CDR2 SYDVKM. This CDR3 has 15 amino acids. V was trimmed by 2 bases and J by 4 bases, leaving 15 bases between them. The CDR3, as DNA: TGTGCCAGCAGTTTAAGTGGAACAGCGGTTTACGAGCAGTACTTC. Translated: CASSLSGTAVYEQYF.

The V gene is TRBV11-2, the J gene TRBJ1-1; D is uncertain. Per the germline V gene, CDR1 is SGHAT and CDR2 is FQNNGV. Trimming pared 1 base from V and 3 bases from J, leaving 12 bases between. The CDR3 contains 15 residues. CDR3 coding DNA: TGTGCCAGCAGCTTAGGTAGCCTACTGGACACTGAAGCTTTCTTT. Translating gives CASSLGSLLDTEAFF.

The chain joins TRBV6-5 to TRBJ1-1; 9 nucleotides line up with TRBD1. The V gene's germline CDR1 is MNHEY and CDR2 SVGAGI. The CDR3 is made up of 13 amino acids. V lost 6 bases, J lost 11 bases, and 10 bases stayed unmatched. The CDR3 bases are TGTGCCAGCAGGGGACAGGGCGGGGGAAGGGCTTTCTTT. Encoded protein: CASRGQGGGRAFF.

The chain recombines TRBV29-1 with TRBJ2-5; TRBD2 matches at 7 bases. In germline, CDR1 is SQVTM, CDR2 ANQGSEA. Germline trimming cut 0 bases from V and 4 bases from J; bases unmatched to any gene: 8. CDR3 size: 15 residues. Written as DNA, the CDR3 is TGCAGCGTTGAAGATGGCCGCGGGGGAAGAGAGACCCAGTACTTC. Residues: CSVEDGRGGRETQYF.

The V gene is TRBV29-1, the J gene TRBJ2-7, with 7 bases matching TRBD2. CDR3 length: 13 amino acids. Germline values: CDR1 SQVTM, CDR2 ANQGSEA. V shed 1 base, J shed 3 bases, and the junction held 3 bases outside the gene matches. CDR3 region: CSVEVGGVYEQYF. The DNA for the CDR3 is TGCAGCGTTGAAGTGGGGGGGGTCTACGAGCAGTACTTC.

In DNA form, the CDR3 reads TGTGCCAGCAGTTTATTTACCAGGAATACCGGGGAGCTGTTTTTT. Translation: CASSLFTRNTGELFF. The chain combines TRBV27 with TRBJ2-2; no clear D gene. Per the germline V gene, CDR1 is MNHEY and CDR2 is SMNVEV (reference sequence). V was shortened by 1 base and J by 5 bases, with 11 bases between the two germline ends. CDR3 size: 15 residues.

The chain links TRBV6-5 to TRBJ2-3; D is perhaps TRBD2 (6 bases). Trimming removed 8 bases at V and 5 bases at J, with 20 bases between. This CDR3 contains 15 residues. Germline V gene sequence: CDR1 MNHEY, CDR2 SVGAGI. CDR3 coding DNA: TGTGCCAGCGGGGCGGGAACAGGCCTTCTAGATACGCAGTATTTT. This codes for CASGAGTGLLDTQYF.

CDR3 in amino acids: CASSPGQGAGYTF. CDR3 coding DNA: TGTGCCAGCAGCCCGGGACAGGGGGCCGGCTACACCTTC. The gene calls are TRBV2 and TRBJ1-2; TRBD1 matches at 12 bases. V trimming: 6 bases; J trimming: 8 bases; junction bases outside the gene matches: 4. Germline lookup yields CDR1 SNHLY and CDR2 FYNNEI. CDR3 length: 13 residues.

The chain recombines TRBV5-6 with TRBJ2-3; 8 bases match TRBD2. This CDR3 contains 16 residues. Germline assignment: CDR1 SGHDT and CDR2 YYEEEE. Losses at the gene ends were 1 base for V and 1 base for J; bases not matched to a gene: 5. The CDR3 here is CASSLRLAPGTDTQYF. CDR3 in DNA: TGTGCCAGCAGCTTGAGACTAGCGCCAGGCACAGATACGCAGTATTTT.

This sequence joins TRBV9 and TRBJ2-2, with 9 bases matching TRBD1. CDR1 is SGDLS and CDR2 is YYNGEE in the germline V gene. The V and J ends lost 3 bases and 3 bases, in that order; junction bases with no gene match: 3. CDR3 length equals 15 residues. In DNA, the CDR3 is TGTGCCAGCAGCGCCGGGACAGGGCACACCGGGGAGCTGTTTTTT. Translating gives CASSAGTGHTGELFF.

The chain combines TRBV5-1 with TRBJ1-4, with no clear D. The CDR3 contains 15 residues. The V gene's germline CDR1 is SGHRS and CDR2 YFSETQ. Deletions cut 0 bases from V and 7 bases from J, with 13 bases between. CDR3 nucleotide sequence: TGCGCCAGCAGCTTGGTCGAGGGCGGAGGTGAAAAACTGTTTTTT. Translated: CASSLVEGGGEKLFF.

V and J are TRBV18 and TRBJ1-1; D is uncertain. The CDR3 is 14 amino acids. Per germline, CDR1 KGHSH and CDR2 LQKENI. V was cut by 2 bases and J by 0 bases, with 7 bases left in between. CDR3 DNA sequence: TGTGCCAGCTCACCAAGCCTTATGAACACTGAAGCTTTCTTT. Its translation is CASSPSLMNTEAFF.

The V and J genes are TRBV7-9 and TRBJ2-5, with D perhaps TRBD2 (5 bases). Per the germline V gene, CDR1 is SEHNR and CDR2 is FQNEAQ (reference sequence). V lost 4 bases, J lost 5 bases, and 20 bases lay in between. The length of the CDR3 is 16 residues. DNA for the CDR3: TGTGCCAGCAGCTCCACGGCGGAAAGGGAGAGGGAGACCCAGTACTTC. It yields the protein CASSSTAERERETQYF.

The V call is TRBV6-5, the J call TRBJ1-3; D is possibly TRBD1 (5 bases). The CDR3 spans 14 residues. Per the germline V gene, CDR1 is MNHEY and CDR2 is SVGAGI. V was clipped by 5 bases and J by 4 bases, with 12 bases between them. The CDR3 DNA reads as TGTGCCAGCAGTCCCGGGGGGATAGGAAACACCATATATTTT. Translating it yields CASSPGGIGNTIYF.

The chain has TRBV27 and TRBJ1-2; D is possibly TRBD1 (6 bases). This CDR3 is 14 amino acids long. The V gene lost 0 bases and the J gene lost 3 bases, with 8 bases spanning the gap. Germline CDR1 MNHEY, CDR2 SMNVEV (reference sequence). This CDR3 is CASSLSGTYYGYTF. CDR3 coding DNA: TGTGCCAGCAGTTTATCCGGGACATACTATGGCTACACCTTC.

The CDR3 coding sequence is TGTGCCAGCAGCTTAGGTGGCGGGAGGTCTGAGCAGTTCTTC. As protein: CASSLGGGRSEQFF. The chain employs TRBV7-2 and TRBJ2-1, with 8 bases fitting TRBD2. Germline CDR1 is SGHTA and CDR2 is FQGNSA. This CDR3 region has 14 residues. V was clipped by 1 base and J by 9 bases; unmatched bases: 5.

As concerns this clone: One end of the junction fails to match germline, which may point to a read error. J is TRBJ1-5 and V is TRBV30, with TRBD1 matching over 8 bases. The germline V gene encodes CDR1 GTSNPN and CDR2 SVGIG (reference sequence). The length of the CDR3 is 15 residues. CDR3 nucleotides: TGTGCCGGGAGTAACTCTCCAGGGGGCGGGCAGCCCCAGCATTTT. It encodes CAGSNSPGGGQPQHF.

This chain joins TRBV18 and TRBJ2-7; 7 bases are a match to TRBD1. The J segment lost 2 bases and the V segment lost 6 bases, leaving 7 bases of the junction unmatched. The V gene's germline CDR1 is KGHSH and CDR2 LQKENI. CDR3 length: 14 amino acids. The DNA for the CDR3 is TGTGCCAGCTCCGCGGCCGGGACAGCCTACGAGCAGTACTTC. It translates to CASSAAGTAYEQYF.

The rearrangement links TRBV5-4 to TRBJ2-7, with 10 bases lining up with TRBD1. This CDR3 is 16 amino acids long. After removal of 4 bases from V and 2 bases from J, the junction contained 9 bases not matched to a gene. Germline-derived CDR1 and CDR2 are SGHNT and YYREEE (reference sequence). The CDR3 loop reads CASSPGTGVGAYEQYF. In DNA form, the CDR3 reads TGTGCCAGCAGCCCAGGGACAGGGGTGGGAGCCTACGAGCAGTACTTC.

The chain is built from TRBV6-6 and TRBJ2-2, with 8 bases lining up with TRBD1. The V gene's germline CDR1 is MNHNY and CDR2 SVGAGI (reference sequence). CDR3 length: 15 amino acids. J gave up 4 bases and V 5 bases, and 6 bases lay outside the gene matches. The CDR3 DNA reads TGTGCCAGCAGTCTTAACAGGGGGAGCACCGGGGAGCTGTTTTTT. Translating gives CASSLNRGSTGELFF.

The chain has TRBV19 and TRBJ2-3, with 9 bases fitting TRBD2. V dropped 5 bases and J dropped 2; count of bases not matched to a gene: 8. This CDR3 region has 16 residues. Germline assignment: CDR1 LNHDA and CDR2 SQIVND (reference sequence). CDR3 protein: CASSDFAGGFTDTQYF. CDR3 coding DNA: TGTGCCAGTAGTGACTTCGCGGGAGGGTTCACAGATACGCAGTATTTT.

CDR3 DNA sequence: TGTGCCAGCAGCTTTCACAGAACCCCCTACAATGAGCAGTTCTTC. It encodes CASSFHRTPYNEQFF. This chain connects TRBV11-3 to TRBJ2-1; D is unresolved. The germline gives CDR1 SGHNT, CDR2 YENEEA. V was cut by 3 bases and J by 2 bases, with 11 bases left in between. The CDR3 covers 15 residues.